This T cell receptor (beta chain) was identified in a study of blood T cell repertoires in COVID-19. The germline V gene has CDR1 ENHRY and CDR2 SYGVKD. The CDR3 covers 19 residues. The V segment lost 2 bases and the J segment 0 bases; nucleotides outside the gene matches: 10. The method was immunoSEQ multiplex PCR; TCRdb's version includes in-frame clones alone and lacks a portion of them. The table has roughly 200,000 clones, more than 60% seen once. The chain links TRBV10-3 to TRBJ2-2; 9 positions match TRBD2. This clonotype originated in a middle-aged man who had recovered from COVID-19. The sequenced material came from peripheral blood. CDR3 DNA sequence: TGTGCCATCAGTGAGGCCAAACTGGGACTAGCTGCGAACACCGGGGAGCTGTTTTTT. Its translation is CAISEAKLGLAANTGELFF.